These 12 T cell receptor beta chains share one sample of origin, sequenced in a study of T cells in Graves' hyperthyroidism and ophthalmopathy. There were TCR beta CDR3 regions amplified from RNA transcripts. RT-PCR in the first round (using the HTBI primer set) targeted the TCR CDR3. TCRdb analysed the multiplex PCR reads with MiXCR anew, one entry per CDR3 protein. The sample has about half a million distinct CDR3 sequences, 15% to 20% seen once; the top ten hold less than 55%. The sequenced sample was blood. The receptors come from a man aged 40-50 years with Graves' ophthalmopathy.

Many counts were recorded for this clonotype. The CDR3 coding sequence is TGTGCCAGCAGCCCGGGACTCCATGAGCAGTACTTC. Its protein product is CASSPGLHEQYF. The rearrangement joins TRBV6-1 to TRBJ2-7, with D possibly being TRBD2 (6 bases). The germline V gene encodes CDR1 MNHNS and CDR2 SASEGT. V lost 6 bases, J lost 7 bases, and 13 bases lay in between. This CDR3 has 12 amino acids.

This clonotype was seen at least ten times. The rearrangement links TRBV20-1 to TRBJ1-2, with D unclear. Looked up from germline, CDR1 is DFQATT and CDR2 is SNEGSKA (reference sequence). Trimming removed 3 bases at V and 2 bases at J, with 13 bases between. The CDR3 is 14 residues long. The CDR3 is CSARGLTGNYGYTF. The CDR3 DNA is TGCAGTGCTAGGGGTTTGACGGGAAACTATGGCTACACCTTC.

The table lists this clonotype with many counts. The V gene is TRBV5-5, the J gene TRBJ2-7; weak D call: TRBD2 (6 bases). This CDR3 comprises 14 residues. CDR1 is SGHKS, CDR2 YYEKEE, per germline (reference sequence). V lost 5 bases to trimming and J lost 6 bases, with 18 bases between them. CDR3 protein: CASSFGGLGSEQYF. CDR3 bases: TGTGCCAGCAGTTTTGGGGGGTTGGGATCCGAGCAGTACTTC.

There are a few counts of this clonotype. This rearrangement joins TRBV6-1 to TRBJ2-3; a possible D gene is TRBD1 (6 bases). The CDR3 is made up of 15 amino acids. Germline CDR1 MNHNS, CDR2 SASEGT. Trimming removed 4 bases at V and 1 base at J, with 12 bases between. The CDR3 is CASSATGQRTDTQYF. CDR3 in DNA: TGTGCCAGCAGTGCTACAGGACAGCGCACAGATACGCAGTATTTT.

The chain links TRBV4-2 to TRBJ2-1; no reliable D call. This CDR3 comprises 11 residues. Trimming took off 6 bases at V and 5 bases at J, with 5 bases between the two ends. Germline CDR1 and CDR2: LGHNA and YNFKEQ. CDR3 coding DNA: TGTGCCAGCAGGTTTAACAATGAGCAGTTCTTC. Residues: CASRFNNEQFF.

This sequence joins TRBV3-1 and TRBJ1-2, with D tentatively TRBD1 (6 bases). Trimming pared 4 bases from V and 5 bases from J, leaving 14 bases between. The germline V gene encodes CDR1 LGHDT and CDR2 YNNKEL (reference sequence). The length of the CDR3 is 14 residues. The CDR3 DNA follows: TGTGCCAGCAGCCCAACAGGGAGGGGGTATGGCTACACCTTC. Its protein is CASSPTGRGYGYTF.

This clonotype was seen at least ten times. The V and J genes are TRBV5-1 and TRBJ2-1, with D tentatively TRBD1 or TRBD2 (6 bases each). Per the germline V gene, CDR1 is SGHRS and CDR2 is YFSETQ. The V gene lost 4 bases and the J gene lost 3 bases, with 11 bases spanning the gap. The CDR3 contains 14 residues. The CDR3 DNA reads as TGCGCCAGCAGCGGAGGGACATTCTACAATGAGCAGTTCTTC. As protein: CASSGGTFYNEQFF.

This clonotype was counted a few times. V usage is TRBV7-3 and J usage is TRBJ2-1, with unresolved D. The V gene's germline CDR1 is SGHTA and CDR2 FQGTGA. The CDR3 spans 15 residues. Deletions cut 1 base from V and 5 bases from J, with 12 bases between. The CDR3 region has the DNA TGTGCCAGCAGCTTAAAACGTAGGATCGACAATGAGCAGTTCTTC. This sequence encodes CASSLKRRIDNEQFF.

The chain has TRBV28 and TRBJ2-3; 11 bases are a match to TRBD2. The germline V gene has CDR1 MDHEN and CDR2 SYDVKM. This CDR3 comprises 17 residues. J gave up 5 bases and V 3 bases, and 10 bases lay outside the gene matches. The CDR3 sequence: CASSLGELAGVGDTQYF. In DNA form, the CDR3 reads TGTGCCAGCAGTTTGGGGGAACTAGCGGGAGTCGGAGATACGCAGTATTTT.

This chain uses TRBV20-1 with TRBJ2-7; D is perhaps TRBD1 (6 bases). This CDR3 spans 14 amino acids. Between the trimmed V and J ends, which lost 4 bases and 0 bases, there was a span of 13 bases. CDR1 is DFQATT and CDR2 is SNEGSKA in the germline V gene (reference sequence). The CDR3 nucleotides read TGCAGTGCTACATACAGGGTCAGCTCCTACGAGCAGTACTTC. This encodes CSATYRVSSYEQYF.

CDR3 DNA: TGCAGTGCTATATGGACGGGGTTAGGCTCTGAAGCTTTCTTT. Translating it yields CSAIWTGLGSEAFF. The genes are TRBV20-1 and TRBJ1-1; D remains ambiguous. The CDR3 contains 14 residues. V lost 4 bases and J lost 6, with 18 bases in between. CDR1 and CDR2 from the germline V gene are DFQATT and SNEGSKA (reference sequence).

V usage is TRBV3-1 and J usage is TRBJ1-4; 9 bases match TRBD1. Germline V CDR1 and CDR2: LGHDT, YNNKEL (reference sequence). V trimming: 1 base; J trimming: 8 bases; junction bases outside the gene matches: 2. CDR3 length: 14 amino acids. CDR3 residues: CASSQGQGVEKLFF. The CDR3, as DNA: TGTGCCAGCAGCCAAGGACAGGGGGTCGAAAAACTGTTTTTT.